This section outlines one T cell receptor beta chain sequence together with its context. This entry belongs to a study of CD8 T cells in Susac syndrome. Treatment-naive patients with stable or active relapsing-remitting disease served as multiple sclerosis controls. With random hexamers, 0.5 to 1 ug RNA was reverse transcribed. TCRdb recomputed calls from the immunoSEQ multiplex PCR reads with MiXCR, one row per CDR3 protein. The sample lists around 130,000 distinct CDR3 sequences; 94% were seen once. The ends lost 8 bases at V and 5 bases at J; junction bases unmatched: 4. The CDR3 length is 14 residues. CDR1 and CDR2 from the germline V gene are SNHLY and FYNNEI.

The chain is built from TRBV2 and TRBJ2-2, with 11 bases that match TRBD1. The receptor comes from a human donor with multiple sclerosis. The sequenced material came from CD4+ T cells from PBMCs. The CDR3 coding sequence is TGTGCCAGCTCGGGGGACAGGGGGACCGGGGAGCTGTTTTTT. Encoded protein: CASSGDRGTGELFF.